This TCR beta chain emerged from a study of T-cell reconstitution after alpha-beta-depleted transplantation in children. Preparation of the TCRbeta library involved a method that used unique molecular identifiers. From the PCR reads, TCRdb called clonotypes with MiXCR, one entry per CDR3 protein. The sample shows some 840,000 distinct CDR3 sequences, approximately 15% of them seen only once. This clonotype was observed a handful of times. Its cognate antigen is unknown. Whole-study findings and limits: Several hundred graft clones that had expanded were reportedly the source of alpha-beta T cells about two months after transplant. One year after transplant, T-cell counts and diversity came mostly from newly produced T cells. For some patients, TCRbeta diversity was high at day 60 because of recipient T cells and thymic progenitors that survived.

Germline-derived CDR1 and CDR2 are SGHVS and FNYEAQ. This CDR3 comprises 17 residues. V gave up 0 bases and J gave up 10 bases, with 19 bases separating them. Here the sequenced sample was PBMCs, mostly from graft donor cells, taken 360 days after TCRalphabeta/CD19-depleted stem cell transplant. The receptor was isolated from a male patient aged 10 to 17 who had a stem cell transplant for acute lymphoblastic leukemia, so the T cells may come from the graft donor. This chain joins TRBV7-6 and TRBJ1-6; TRBD1 is a possible D gene (5 bases). CDR3 region: CASSLAPPRARKSPLHF. The CDR3 region has the DNA TGTGCCAGCAGCTTAGCGCCCCCCAGGGCTAGGAAATCACCCCTCCACTTT.